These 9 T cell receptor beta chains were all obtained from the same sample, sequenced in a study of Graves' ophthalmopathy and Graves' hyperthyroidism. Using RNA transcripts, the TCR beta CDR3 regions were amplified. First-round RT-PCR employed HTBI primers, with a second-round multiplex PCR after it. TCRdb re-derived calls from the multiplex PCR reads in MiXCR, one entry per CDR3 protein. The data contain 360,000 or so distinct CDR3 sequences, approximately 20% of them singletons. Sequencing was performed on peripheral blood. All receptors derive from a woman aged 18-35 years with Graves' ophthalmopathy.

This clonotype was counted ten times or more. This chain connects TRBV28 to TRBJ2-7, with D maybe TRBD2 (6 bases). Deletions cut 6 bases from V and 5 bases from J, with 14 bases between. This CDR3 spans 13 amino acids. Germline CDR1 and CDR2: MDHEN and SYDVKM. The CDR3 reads CASRTGTPHEQYF. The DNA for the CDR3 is TGTGCCAGCAGAACCGGGACTCCCCACGAGCAGTACTTC.

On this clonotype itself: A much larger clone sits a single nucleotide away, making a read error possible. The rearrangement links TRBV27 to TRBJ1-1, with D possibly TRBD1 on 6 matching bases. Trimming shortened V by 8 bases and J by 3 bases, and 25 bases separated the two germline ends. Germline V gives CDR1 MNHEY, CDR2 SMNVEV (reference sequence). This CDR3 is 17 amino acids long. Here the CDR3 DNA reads TGTGCCAGCGCAGCAGGATGGGGGGGCGGGTTGGACACTGAAGCTTTCTTT. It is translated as CASAAGWGGGLDTEAFF.

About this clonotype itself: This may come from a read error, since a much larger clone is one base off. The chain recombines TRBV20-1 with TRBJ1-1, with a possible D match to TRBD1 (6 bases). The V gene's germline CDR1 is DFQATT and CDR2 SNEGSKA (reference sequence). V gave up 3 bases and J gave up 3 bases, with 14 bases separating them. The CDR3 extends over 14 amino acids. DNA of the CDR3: TGCAGTGCTAGGCCCCCGGGGGGCGACACTGAAGCTTTCTTT. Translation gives CSARPPGGDTEAFF.

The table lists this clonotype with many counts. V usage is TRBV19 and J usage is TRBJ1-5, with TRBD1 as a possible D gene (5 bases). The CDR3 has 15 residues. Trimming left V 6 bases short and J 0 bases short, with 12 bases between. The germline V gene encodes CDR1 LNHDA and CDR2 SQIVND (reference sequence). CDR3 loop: CASSWGVYSNQPQHF. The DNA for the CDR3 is TGTGCCAGTAGCTGGGGGGTCTATAGCAATCAGCCCCAGCATTTT.

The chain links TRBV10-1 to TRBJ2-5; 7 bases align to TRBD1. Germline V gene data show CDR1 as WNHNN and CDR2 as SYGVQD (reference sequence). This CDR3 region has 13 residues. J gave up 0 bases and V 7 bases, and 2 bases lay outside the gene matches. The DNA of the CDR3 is TGCGCCAGCAACGACAGGGACCAAGAGACCCAGTACTTC. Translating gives CASNDRDQETQYF.

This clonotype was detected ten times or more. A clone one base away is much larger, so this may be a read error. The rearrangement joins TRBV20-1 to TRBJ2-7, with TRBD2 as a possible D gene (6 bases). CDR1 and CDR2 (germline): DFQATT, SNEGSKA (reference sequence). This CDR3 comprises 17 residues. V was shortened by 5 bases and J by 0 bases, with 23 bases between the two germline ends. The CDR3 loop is CSAFSGTAERTSYEQYF. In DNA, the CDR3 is TGCAGTGCTTTCTCCGGGACTGCGGAGCGGACCTCCTACGAGCAGTACTTC.

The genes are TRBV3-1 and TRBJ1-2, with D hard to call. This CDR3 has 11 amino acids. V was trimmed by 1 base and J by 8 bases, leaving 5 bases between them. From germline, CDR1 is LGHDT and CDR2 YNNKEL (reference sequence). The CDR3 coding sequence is TGTGCCAGCAGCCAAGTCAGCGGCTACACCTTC. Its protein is CASSQVSGYTF.

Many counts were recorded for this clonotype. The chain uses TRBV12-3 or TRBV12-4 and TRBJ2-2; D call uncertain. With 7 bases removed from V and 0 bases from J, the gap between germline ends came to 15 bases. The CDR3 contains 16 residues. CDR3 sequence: CASTLLTPTNTGELFF. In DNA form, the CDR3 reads TGTGCCAGCACCCTGCTGACGCCTACGAACACCGGGGAGCTGTTTTTT.

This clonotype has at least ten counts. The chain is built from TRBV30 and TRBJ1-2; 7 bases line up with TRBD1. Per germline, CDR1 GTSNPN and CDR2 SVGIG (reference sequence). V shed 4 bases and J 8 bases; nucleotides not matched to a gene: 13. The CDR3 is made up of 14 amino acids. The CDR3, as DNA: TGTGCCTGGAATACCCCGGGACAGAAGGAGGGCTACACCTTC. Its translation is CAWNTPGQKEGYTF. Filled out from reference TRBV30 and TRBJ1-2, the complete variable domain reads SQTIHQWPATLVQPVGSPLSLECTVEGTSNPNLYWYRQAAGRGLQLLFYSVGIGQISSEVPQNLSASRPQDRQFILSSKKLLLSDSGFYLCAWNTPGQKEGYTFGSGTRLTVV.